Below, 4 T cell receptor beta chains from the same sample are listed, as sequenced in a study of T cell repertoires in cytomegalovirus infection. Each CDR3 protein gets one entry after TCRdb re-called the reads with MiXCR. The table has more than 150,000 distinct CDR3 sequences, roughly 18% seen once; the top ten hold roughly a sixth. The specimen sequenced was CD8+ T cells from PBMCs. Source of these receptors: a human donor in good health (CMV status not recorded). Some clones in this sample may be carry-over from other donors' samples.

J is TRBJ2-1 and V is TRBV10-3, with D perhaps matching TRBD2 (5 bases). The germline V gene has CDR1 ENHRY and CDR2 SYGVKD. Trimming left V 9 bases short and J 5 bases short, with 14 bases between. This CDR3 has 13 residues. CDR3 in DNA: TGTGCCATAACGACGACTAATCACAATGAGCAGTTCTTC. Residues: CAITTTNHNEQFF.

This clonotype has more than one count but fewer than ten. The V gene is TRBV4-3, the J gene TRBJ1-1; D is possibly TRBD1 (5 bases). Trimming shortened V by 4 bases and J by 5 bases, and 17 bases separated the two germline ends. The CDR3 is 15 amino acids. The germline V gene encodes CDR1 LGHNA and CDR2 YSLEER. The CDR3 nucleotides are TGCGCCAGCAGCCCCTACGGAGGGGAACGAACTGAAGCTTTCTTT. Amino acids: CASSPYGGERTEAFF.

V gene TRBV28 combines with J gene TRBJ2-7; D is perhaps TRBD1 (6 bases). V was clipped by 2 bases and J by 5 bases, with 19 bases between them. In germline, CDR1 is MDHEN, CDR2 SYDVKM. The CDR3 consists of 16 residues. CDR3 in amino acids: CASSLPPRGTVDEQYF. The CDR3 bases are TGTGCCAGCAGTTTACCTCCAAGGGGGACGGTGGACGAGCAGTACTTC.

A few counts support this clonotype. The V call is TRBV7-6, the J call TRBJ2-5; a weak D match, TRBD2 (5 bases). Germline loops: CDR1 SGHVS, CDR2 FNYEAQ. This CDR3 is 14 amino acids long. Trimming stripped 6 bases from V and 2 bases from J, with 13 bases between. The CDR3 coding sequence is TGTGCCAGCAGGAGGGTCGGGGAACAAGAGACCCAGTACTTC. Encoded protein: CASRRVGEQETQYF.